This TCR beta chain was identified in a study of T-cell reconstitution after alpha-beta-depleted transplantation in children. There are 13 residues in the CDR3. V gave up 1 base and J gave up 6 bases, with 9 bases separating them. The germline CDR1 and CDR2 sequences are SGHTA and FQGTGA. Unique molecular identifiers featured in how the TCRbeta library was prepared. Using its own MiXCR run on the PCR reads, TCRdb lists one record per CDR3 protein. The top ten hold roughly 9.8% of the sample, which has some 310,000 distinct CDR3 sequences, roughly 21% seen once. This clonotype was seen a handful of times. Its antigen is not identified. Study-wide findings and caveats: The high TCRbeta diversity at day 60 in some patients came from surviving recipient T cells and thymic progenitors. Newly made T cells mostly supplied T-cell counts and diversity one year after transplant. Expanded graft clones, several hundred of them, were reportedly the source of alpha-beta T cells about two months after transplant.

Specimen: PBMCs, mostly from graft donor cells, collected 180 days after TCRalphabeta/CD19-depleted stem cell transplant. The source of this sequence is a male patient younger than 18 who had a stem cell transplant for acute lymphoblastic leukemia, so the T cells may come from the graft donor. The V and J genes are TRBV7-3 and TRBJ2-5; tentative D call: TRBD1 (6 bases). The CDR3 loop reads CASSLRQGKTQYF. CDR3 nucleotides: TGTGCCAGCAGCTTAAGGCAGGGGAAGACCCAGTACTTC. The variable domain in full, with the rest retrieved from reference TRBV7-3 and TRBJ2-5, is GAGVSQTPSNKVTEKGKYVELRCDPISGHTALYWYRQSLGQGPEFLIYFQGTGAADDSGLPNDRFFAVRPEGSVSTLKIQRTERGDSAVYLCASSLRQGKTQYFGPGTRLLVL.